The clone carrying this TCR beta chain is termed medium-sized. Its antigen is not identified. The source of the sample is a study of metastatic and nonmetastatic thyroid tumors. Study at large: A comparison of repertoires was made across blood and tumor or nodule tissue from malignant and benign thyroid patients.

Germline CDR1 reads SGHTA; CDR2 reads FQGNSA. The CDR3 sequence is 15 residues long. With 0 bases removed from V and 4 bases from J, the gap between germline ends came to 12 bases. The study, taken as a whole, reports: Malignant thyroid tumors reportedly exceeded benign nodules significantly in TCR beta diversity, with the difference appearing in blood and tumor.

TCRdb used MiXCR to call clones anew from the PCR reads. The sample yields tens of thousands of clones, 20% to 25% seen once. Patients underwent thyroid surgery, and none had received any treatment before it. This TCR came from a female donor with papillary thyroid cancer or a benign thyroid nodule (not recorded which). Some clones in this sample may be carry-over from other donors' samples. V gene TRBV7-2 combines with J gene TRBJ1-1; D perhaps matches TRBD1 (5 bases). Material: adjacent normal tissue. The CDR3 nucleotides read TGTGCCAGCAGCTTAGCGTTGGGGGGGATCACTGAAGCTTTCTTT. As protein: CASSLALGGITEAFF.